This record covers a single T cell receptor (beta chain). Its antigen is undetermined. Here immunoSEQ multiplex PCR was the method, and the copy in TCRdb shows in-frame clones only, minus some. This table holds about 15,000 clones, about 90% found once. There are 16 residues in the CDR3. Trimming cost V 4 bases and J 2 bases, with 19 bases left between them. Germline lookup yields CDR1 SGHNT and CDR2 YYREEE (reference sequence). This specimen comes from a study of STAT3 mutations in large granular lymphocyte leukemia. Study outcomes and limitations: At least one immunodominant TCR beta clonotype appeared in every T-cell large granular lymphocyte leukemia patient.

This clonotype was sampled from a woman in her fifties or sixties with T-cell large granular lymphocyte leukemia. Some clones in this sample may be carry-over from other donors' samples. V and J are TRBV5-4 and TRBJ2-7; TRBD2 is a possible D gene (5 bases). Sequenced material: peripheral blood mononuclear cells. This CDR3 reads CASSTLDPPRAYEQYF. The CDR3 nucleotides read TGTGCCAGCAGCACTTTAGACCCTCCGCGGGCCTACGAGCAGTACTTC.